Listed below are T cell receptor beta chains from one sample, sequenced in a study of cytomegalovirus exposure and HLA in healthy donors. The repertoire was sequenced with immunoSEQ multiplex PCR; TCRdb's copy has only in-frame clones and lacks some. This table has around 150,000 clones, over 70% appearing once. The sample was PBMCs. The origin of the receptors is a woman under 40 in good health and CMV-seronegative. The CDR3 runs from the conserved cysteine through the conserved F or W. The D gene is left open where the match is weak. The size of a clone is reported for some rows only, either as once, few or many, or as a class for expanded clones.

CDR3nt: TGTGCCAGCAGCACAGACAGGGTTGAAGGAAACACCATATATTTT; CDR3aa: CASSTDRVEGNTIYF; d_gene: TRBD1; abundance: NA; v_gene: TRBV7-9; j_gene: TRBJ1-3
CDR3nt: TGTGCCAGCAGTTTGGACAGAACCTACGAGCAGTACTTC; CDR3aa: CASSLDRTYEQYF; d_gene: NA; abundance: NA; v_gene: TRBV6-5; j_gene: TRBJ2-7
CDR3nt: TGTGCCTGGAGTTCCCGTGCGGGCGAGACCCAGTACTTC; CDR3aa: CAWSSRAGETQYF; d_gene: NA; abundance: NA; v_gene: TRBV30; j_gene: TRBJ2-5
CDR3nt: TGTGCCAGCAGCACAAATAATTCACCCCTCCACTTT; CDR3aa: CASSTNNSPLHF; d_gene: NA; abundance: NA; v_gene: TRBV28; j_gene: TRBJ1-6
CDR3nt: TGTGCCAGTAGTCAACTAGGGGGACAGGGGGCCAAAAACATTCAGTACTTC; CDR3aa: CASSQLGGQGAKNIQYF; d_gene: TRBD1; abundance: NA; v_gene: TRBV19; j_gene: TRBJ2-4
CDR3nt: TGTGCCAGCAGCGTAGTGGCAGGCACTAATGAAAAACTGTTTTTT; CDR3aa: CASSVVAGTNEKLFF; d_gene: NA; abundance: NA; v_gene: TRBV9; j_gene: TRBJ1-4
CDR3nt: TGTGCCAGCAGCGCCCCAAGAGACACATCCTACAATGAGCAGTTCTTC; CDR3aa: CASSAPRDTSYNEQFF; d_gene: NA; abundance: few; v_gene: TRBV9; j_gene: TRBJ2-1
CDR3nt: TGTGCCAGCAGCCCACACCGCAGGGGGCGGGGGACCCAGTACTTC; CDR3aa: CASSPHRRGRGTQYF; d_gene: TRBD1; abundance: NA; v_gene: TRBV11-3; j_gene: TRBJ2-5
CDR3nt: TGTGCCAGCAGTTTATCGAGAGGGTGGTCAGCTAAAGAGACCCAGTACTTC; CDR3aa: CASSLSRGWSAKETQYF; d_gene: NA; abundance: few; v_gene: TRBV28; j_gene: TRBJ2-5
CDR3nt: TGTGCCATCAGTGAGAGGGTACCGGGACTAGCGGATAAAGAGACCCAGTACTTC; CDR3aa: CAISERVPGLADKETQYF; d_gene: TRBD2; abundance: once; v_gene: TRBV10-3; j_gene: TRBJ2-5
CDR3nt: TGTGCCAGCTCACAACTGGCAGGCGGGCTTATGAACACTGAAGCTTTCTTT; CDR3aa: CASSQLAGGLMNTEAFF; d_gene: NA; abundance: NA; v_gene: TRBV18; j_gene: TRBJ1-1
CDR3nt: TGTGCCAGCAGTGACTCAGGGGGGAACACTGAAGCTTTCTTT; CDR3aa: CASSDSGGNTEAFF; d_gene: TRBD1; abundance: few; v_gene: TRBV2; j_gene: TRBJ1-1
CDR3nt: TGTGCCTGGACCCAGGGGTCAGATACGCAGTATTTT; CDR3aa: CAWTQGSDTQYF; d_gene: NA; abundance: NA; v_gene: TRBV30; j_gene: TRBJ2-3
CDR3nt: TGTGCCAGCAGTGAAGGGACAGGTGTAAATTCACCCCTCCACTTT; CDR3aa: CASSEGTGVNSPLHF; d_gene: TRBD1; abundance: few; v_gene: TRBV2; j_gene: TRBJ1-6
CDR3nt: TGCGCCAGCAGCCCCTCGAGGGTATTGATTACGGAACGGAACACTGAAGCTTTCTTT; CDR3aa: CASSPSRVLITERNTEAFF; d_gene: NA; abundance: NA; v_gene: TRBV5-1; j_gene: TRBJ1-1
CDR3nt: TGCGCCAGCAGCTTGGAGGGACAGAACAATCAGCCCCAGCATTTT; CDR3aa: CASSLEGQNNQPQHF; d_gene: TRBD1; abundance: once; v_gene: TRBV5-1; j_gene: TRBJ1-5
CDR3nt: TGTGCCAGCAGCTCAAGGGCCCTAGCGGGGGTTGATACGCAGTATTTT; CDR3aa: CASSSRALAGVDTQYF; d_gene: TRBD2; abundance: NA; v_gene: TRBV9; j_gene: TRBJ2-3
CDR3nt: TGTGCCAGCAGCTTTTGGGGCTCTGAAGCTTTCTTT; CDR3aa: CASSFWGSEAFF; d_gene: NA; abundance: NA; v_gene: TRBV5-5; j_gene: TRBJ1-1
CDR3nt: TGTGCCTGGAGTGGCGACAGGGAACCTGAAGCTTTCTTT; CDR3aa: CAWSGDREPEAFF; d_gene: TRBD1; abundance: NA; v_gene: TRBV30; j_gene: TRBJ1-1
CDR3nt: TGTGCCAGCAGCCAGGACAGGGGACAGCCCCAGCATTTT; CDR3aa: CASSQDRGQPQHF; d_gene: TRBD1; abundance: NA; v_gene: TRBV5-4; j_gene: TRBJ1-5
CDR3nt: TGTGCCAGCACGGGTATGAACGAGCAGTACTTC; CDR3aa: CASTGMNEQYF; d_gene: NA; abundance: once; v_gene: TRBV6-6; j_gene: TRBJ2-7
CDR3nt: TGCGCCAGCAGCCCCAAGGGGAATTCACCCCTCCACTTT; CDR3aa: CASSPKGNSPLHF; d_gene: NA; abundance: NA; v_gene: TRBV5-1; j_gene: TRBJ1-6